This entry lists 25 T cell receptor beta chains sequenced from one sample in a study of blood T cell repertoires in COVID-19. Only in-frame clones appear in the TCRdb table, and some are missing; sequencing was by immunoSEQ multiplex PCR. The sample lists roughly 84,000 clones; about four fifths were seen once. Sample: peripheral blood. These receptors all stem from a woman aged 40-49 years with active or convalescent COVID-19.

The chain recombines TRBV29-1 with TRBJ2-2; 8 bases are shared with TRBD1. This CDR3 contains 13 residues. Trimming at V came to 6 bases and at J to 5 bases, leaving 5 bases not matched to a gene. Germline V gene data show CDR1 as SQVTM and CDR2 as ANQGSEA. Here the CDR3 DNA reads TGCAGCGTGGGGACAGGAGCAACCGGGGAGCTGTTTTTT. Translation: CSVGTGATGELFF.

Only one count was recorded for this clone. A read error may produce the germline difference seen at one junction end. The rearrangement joins TRBV20-1 to TRBJ1-4; D ambiguous. This CDR3 has 8 residues. CDR1 is DFQATT, CDR2 SNEGSKA, per germline (reference sequence). CDR3: CSARPGVF. In nucleotides, the CDR3 is TGCAGTGCTAGACCCGGGGTTTTT.

This clone has a handful of counts. The chain is built from TRBV7-2 and TRBJ1-2; tentatively, D is TRBD1 (5 bases). The germline V and J ends were trimmed by 5 bases and 5 bases, with 12 bases remaining between them. This CDR3 region has 13 residues. From germline, CDR1 is SGHTA and CDR2 FQGNSA. CDR3 nucleotides: TGTGCCAGCAGCCTGGGACTCACTTATGGCTACACCTTC. Residues: CASSLGLTYGYTF.

The chain links TRBV27 to TRBJ1-2; tentative D call: TRBD1 (5 bases). Germline values: CDR1 MNHEY, CDR2 SMNVEV (reference sequence). This CDR3 has 13 amino acids. V was clipped by 3 bases and J by 10 bases, with 15 bases between them. The CDR3 DNA sequence: TGTGCCAGCAGTTTTTCAGGGTCTCCTATCTACACCTTC. It translates to CASSFSGSPIYTF.

The rearrangement uses TRBV2 and TRBJ1-1; 7 bases match TRBD1. Germline V lookup: CDR1 SNHLY, CDR2 FYNNEI. CDR3 length: 16 residues. The V segment lost 4 bases and the J segment 0 bases; nucleotides outside the gene matches: 8. CDR3 bases: TGTGCCAGCAGTGCGGGGACAGCACTTATGAACACTGAAGCTTTCTTT. It translates to CASSAGTALMNTEAFF.

The count of this clone is one. The chain combines TRBV6-5 with TRBJ1-6; D not resolved. Germline V gene data show CDR1 as MNHEY and CDR2 as SVGAGI. This CDR3 is built from 14 residues. Trimming took 4 bases from V and 10 from J, leaving 14 bases between them. The CDR3 sequence is CASSSRASSSPLHF. In DNA, the CDR3 is TGTGCCAGCAGTTCCCGAGCGAGTAGCTCACCCCTCCACTTT.

This rearrangement joins TRBV6-4 to TRBJ2-1, with 10 positions matching TRBD1. Germline-derived CDR1 and CDR2 are MRHNA and SNTAGT. Trimming removed 5 bases from V and 9 bases from J; junction bases left unmatched: 7. The CDR3 has 14 amino acids. The CDR3 sequence is CASSSGTGVGEQFF. CDR3 DNA sequence: TGTGCCAGCAGTTCGGGGACAGGGGTGGGTGAGCAGTTCTTC.

The gene calls are TRBV18 and TRBJ2-1, with no clear D. Germline V gene sequence: CDR1 KGHSH, CDR2 LQKENI. V lost 0 bases and J lost 5, with 14 bases in between. The CDR3 length is 16 residues. The CDR3 here is CASSPPWSASNNEQFF. As DNA, the CDR3 is TGTGCCAGCTCACCACCGTGGAGCGCGAGCAACAATGAGCAGTTCTTC. The full variable domain, its missing parts supplied by reference TRBV18 and TRBJ2-1, is NAGVMQNPRHLVRRRGQEARLRCSPMKGHSHVYWYRQLPEEGLKFMVYLQKENIIDESGMPKERFSAEFPKEGPSILRIQQVVRGDSAAYFCASSPPWSASNNEQFFGPGTRLTVL.

The chain recombines TRBV6-6 with TRBJ1-1, with D unresolved. The CDR3 covers 12 residues. Trimming took off 0 bases at V and 7 bases at J, with 6 bases between the two ends. The germline gives CDR1 MNHNY, CDR2 SVGAGI (reference sequence). CDR3 loop: CASSYSESEAFF. The CDR3 DNA sequence: TGTGCCAGCAGTTACTCGGAGAGTGAAGCTTTCTTT.

The rearrangement links TRBV10-3 to TRBJ1-1; TRBD1 aligns across 7 bases. Losses at the gene ends were 6 bases for V and 1 base for J; bases not matched to a gene: 5. The CDR3 spans 14 residues. Germline V lookup: CDR1 ENHRY, CDR2 SYGVKD. The CDR3 loop reads CAIRGGQTNTEAFF. CDR3 sequence (DNA): TGTGCCATCAGGGGGGGACAGACGAACACTGAAGCTTTCTTT.

This clone was seen a few times. The chain is built from TRBV6-1 and TRBJ1-4; 9 nucleotides match TRBD1. The germline CDR1 and CDR2 sequences are MNHNS and SASEGT. Trimming took 0 bases from V and 4 from J; bases not matched to a gene: 3. The CDR3 consists of 16 residues. This CDR3 reads CASSEAWTGDNEKLFF. The CDR3 region has the DNA TGTGCCAGCAGTGAAGCCTGGACAGGGGATAATGAAAAACTGTTTTTT.

This clone has just a few counts. This chain uses TRBV30 with TRBJ2-7; 10 bases map to TRBD2. This CDR3 is 13 amino acids long. The V gene end was trimmed by 8 bases and the J gene end by 6 bases; junction bases not matched to a gene: 10. The germline gives CDR1 GTSNPN, CDR2 SVGIG (reference sequence). CDR3 DNA: TGTGCCACCGAGCGGGGGGGTATCTCCGAGCAGTACTTC. Translating gives CATERGGISEQYF.

This chain uses TRBV7-9 with TRBJ2-1, with a possible D match to TRBD2 (6 bases). Trimming pared 4 bases from V and 4 bases from J, leaving 14 bases between. The CDR3 extends over 15 amino acids. Germline V gene lookup returns CDR1 SEHNR and CDR2 FQNEAQ (reference sequence). The CDR3, as DNA: TGTGCCAGCAGCTCACCGGCGGGGAATTACAATGAGCAGTTCTTC. Its translation: CASSSPAGNYNEQFF.

CDR3 loop: CASSLAGSQNTEAFF. CDR3 DNA: TGCGCCAGCAGCTTGGCCGGGAGCCAGAACACTGAAGCTTTCTTT. The V gene is TRBV5-1, the J gene TRBJ1-1; D is ambiguous. V was shortened by 0 bases and J by 1 base, with 10 bases between the two germline ends. The CDR3 spans 15 residues. Germline values: CDR1 SGHRS, CDR2 YFSETQ.

This clone occurred a few times. An end of the junction does not agree with germline; a read error may underlie this. The chain uses TRBV7-2 and TRBJ2-5; 11 bases align to TRBD2. Germline values: CDR1 SGHTA, CDR2 FQGNSA. The CDR3 covers 17 residues. CDR3 sequence (DNA): TGTGCCAGCAGCTTAGCCTTGGTAGCGGGGGGGCAAGGGACCCAGTACTTC. Protein sequence: CASSLALVAGGQGTQYF.

V and J are TRBV7-2 and TRBJ2-7; 10 bases are a match to TRBD2. The CDR3 loop spans 14 amino acids. J was trimmed by 7 bases and V by 4 bases; bases with no gene match: 7. Germline CDR1 is SGHTA and CDR2 is FQGNSA. CDR3 residues: CASSSPGLAWEQYF. CDR3 nucleotides: TGTGCCAGCAGCTCACCGGGACTAGCGTGGGAGCAGTACTTC.

V and J are TRBV27 and TRBJ2-4; the D gene is possibly TRBD1 (8 bases). Germline V lookup: CDR1 MNHEY, CDR2 SMNVEV (reference sequence). Trimming shortened V by 7 bases and J by 3 bases, and 13 bases separated the two germline ends. This CDR3 comprises 14 residues. The DNA of the CDR3 is TGTGCCAGCACACAGGGGGGGATCAAAAACATTCAGTACTTC. Translated, it gives CASTQGGIKNIQYF.

V is TRBV9 and J is TRBJ2-1; TRBD2 agrees at 14 bases. V lost 3 bases and J lost 4; bases outside the gene matches: 6. This CDR3 comprises 17 residues. Germline V gives CDR1 SGDLS, CDR2 YYNGEE. Here the CDR3 DNA reads TGTGCCAGCAGCGGAGGACTAGCGGGAGGCGTATACAATGAGCAGTTCTTC. As protein: CASSGGLAGGVYNEQFF.

The CDR3 region has the DNA TGTGCCAGCAGCTTGATTCGACAGAGCTCCTACAATGAGCAGTTCTTC. Its translation: CASSLIRQSSYNEQFF. The J gene is TRBJ2-1, the V gene TRBV5-5, with D perhaps matching TRBD1 (5 bases). Trimming took 1 base from V and 0 from J, leaving 11 bases between them. The germline V gene encodes CDR1 SGHKS and CDR2 YYEKEE (reference sequence). This CDR3 spans 16 amino acids.

The V call is TRBV6-1, the J call TRBJ1-5; D is perhaps TRBD1 (5 bases). Germline values: CDR1 MNHNS, CDR2 SASEGT. The CDR3 extends over 14 amino acids. V dropped 0 bases and J dropped 6 bases, with 9 bases sitting between them. The CDR3 sequence is CASSEAGGSQPQHF. DNA of the CDR3: TGTGCCAGCAGTGAAGCGGGGGGGAGTCAGCCCCAGCATTTT.

The genes are TRBV6-6 and TRBJ1-1, with 8 bases matching TRBD1. CDR1 is MNHNY, CDR2 SVGAGI, per germline (reference sequence). V dropped 8 bases and J dropped 10; count of bases not matched to a gene: 12. The CDR3 spans 13 residues. This CDR3 is CASSGQEKFGAFF. In DNA form, the CDR3 reads TGTGCCAGCTCGGGACAGGAAAAATTCGGAGCTTTCTTT.

The chain couples TRBV27 to TRBJ2-2; D unresolved. V was shortened by 3 bases and J by 3 bases, with 14 bases between the two germline ends. The CDR3 is made up of 16 amino acids. Germline loops: CDR1 MNHEY, CDR2 SMNVEV (reference sequence). The CDR3 nucleotides are TGTGCCAGCAGTTTCTCTTGGCAGGTGTACACCGGGGAGCTGTTTTTT. It encodes CASSFSWQVYTGELFF.

This clone was seen just once. The rearrangement links TRBV28 to TRBJ1-5, with D perhaps TRBD1 (5 bases). The CDR3 has 17 residues. V lost 1 base and J 4 bases, leaving 17 bases between the germline ends. Per the germline V gene, CDR1 is MDHEN and CDR2 is SYDVKM. The CDR3 DNA sequence: TGTGCCAGCAGTTTATTAAGGGCCAGGGTATCAAATCAGCCCCAGCATTTT. As protein: CASSLLRARVSNQPQHF.

The V and J genes are TRBV7-9 and TRBJ1-2, with D unresolved. From germline, CDR1 is SEHNR and CDR2 FQNEAQ (reference sequence). V was pared by 3 bases and J by 3 bases, with 8 bases between. The CDR3 sequence is 13 residues long. The CDR3 here is CASSLEGDYGYTF. CDR3 DNA sequence: TGTGCCAGCAGCTTGGAGGGAGACTATGGCTACACCTTC.

The V and J genes are TRBV5-8 and TRBJ2-3; 7 nucleotides line up with TRBD1. Germline V CDR1 and CDR2: SGHTS, YDEGEE. The CDR3 is 13 residues long. The CDR3: CIDREDSTDTQYF. The CDR3 nucleotides are TGTATCGACAGGGAAGATAGCACAGATACGCAGTATTTT.